Each of the 25 T cell receptor beta chains below was sequenced from the same sample in a study of response to subunit inactivated influenza vaccine. One entry per CDR3 protein results from TCRdb running MiXCR on the RT-PCR reads. Among approximately 520,000 distinct CDR3 sequences listed, 16% were seen once. The material sequenced was CD4+ T cells sorted from PBMCs, taken roughly 24 months after vaccination. Receptors originate from a man between 45 and 75 years old who received an inactivated influenza vaccine.

This clonotype was seen at least ten times. The rearrangement links TRBV4-3 to TRBJ2-4, with 11 bases lining up with TRBD2. The CDR3 extends over 15 amino acids. In germline, CDR1 is LGHNA, CDR2 YSLEER. V lost 3 bases to trimming and J lost 8 bases; unmatched junction nucleotides: 6. The CDR3 protein is CASSHLAGGDHIQYF. CDR3 coding DNA: TGCGCCAGCAGCCATTTAGCGGGAGGGGATCACATTCAGTACTTC.

The chain is built from TRBV20-1 and TRBJ2-2; no reliable D call. The CDR3 runs 13 residues. Trimming pared 3 bases from V and 4 bases from J, leaving 9 bases between. Looked up from germline, CDR1 is DFQATT and CDR2 is SNEGSKA (reference sequence). The CDR3 region has the DNA TGCAGTGCTAGGACCGCTTTCACCGGGGAGCTGTTTTTT. Translation: CSARTAFTGELFF.

The genes are TRBV10-2 and TRBJ2-6, with D possibly matching TRBD2 (7 bases). With 6 bases removed from V and 0 bases from J, the gap between germline ends came to 9 bases. The CDR3 totals 15 residues. Germline V CDR1 and CDR2: WSHSY, SAAADI. The CDR3 DNA follows: TGCGCCAGCAGAGGGGGGGACTCTGGGGCCAACGTCCTGACTTTC. Translating it yields CASRGGDSGANVLTF.

This clonotype has only a few counts. The chain is built from TRBV5-5 and TRBJ1-2; 7 nucleotides line up with TRBD1. The V gene's germline CDR1 is SGHKS and CDR2 YYEKEE (reference sequence). J lost 6 bases, V lost 0 bases, and 5 bases had no gene match. This CDR3 spans 14 amino acids. The CDR3 region has the DNA TGTGCCAGCAGCTTGGGAAACAGGGGCCATGGCTACACCTTC. Its protein product is CASSLGNRGHGYTF.

This clonotype was seen a handful of times. The chain is built from TRBV4-1 and TRBJ1-5; D might be TRBD1 (6 bases). CDR1 is MGHRA and CDR2 is YSYEKL in the germline V gene. The length of the CDR3 is 15 residues. The V and J ends lost 0 bases and 4 bases respectively, with 10 bases between them. The CDR3 loop reads CASSQDYQGNQPQHF. The DNA of the CDR3 is TGCGCCAGCAGCCAAGATTACCAGGGGAATCAGCCCCAGCATTTT.

The rearrangement joins TRBV10-3 to TRBJ2-7, with unresolved D. Trimming stripped 4 bases from V and 3 bases from J, with 7 bases between. CDR1 ENHRY and CDR2 SYGVKD come from the germline V gene. The CDR3 extends over 12 amino acids. The CDR3 here is CAISVQNYEQYF. Written as DNA, the CDR3 is TGTGCCATCAGTGTACAGAACTACGAGCAGTACTTC.

This clonotype was seen more than once but under ten times. The chain carries TRBV11-2 and TRBJ1-6; D ambiguous. The germline V gene encodes CDR1 SGHAT and CDR2 FQNNGV. The CDR3 loop spans 16 amino acids. The germline V and J ends were trimmed by 1 base and 0 bases, with 7 bases remaining between them. CDR3 nucleotide sequence: TGTGCCAGCAGCTTAGGACATAGCTCCTATAATTCACCCCTCCACTTT. Translating gives CASSLGHSSYNSPLHF.

This clonotype was counted a few times. V is TRBV20-1 and J is TRBJ1-5; no definite D call. The CDR3 is made up of 14 amino acids. Germline CDR1 and CDR2: DFQATT and SNEGSKA (reference sequence). Deletions cut 4 bases from V and 2 bases from J, with 12 bases between. In DNA, the CDR3 is TGCAGTGCTATGAACAGTGGGGGCAATCAGCCCCAGCATTTT. It translates to CSAMNSGGNQPQHF.

The table lists this clonotype with a few counts. The chain couples TRBV12-3 or TRBV12-4 to TRBJ2-7; D is unresolved. V was pared by 6 bases and J by 4 bases, with 13 bases between. The CDR3 runs to 13 residues. This CDR3 is CASSGDTQYEQYF. CDR3 in DNA: TGTGCCAGCAGCGGAGACACTCAGTACGAGCAGTACTTC.

The chain carries TRBV29-1 and TRBJ1-1; the D is unclear. The CDR3 sequence is 11 residues long. V shed 5 bases and J shed 3 bases, with 7 bases lying between them. The germline gives CDR1 SQVTM, CDR2 ANQGSEA. The CDR3 region is CSVRRDTEAFF. CDR3 coding DNA: TGCAGCGTTCGGCGGGACACTGAAGCTTTCTTT.

The chain links TRBV20-1 to TRBJ2-3, with D perhaps matching TRBD1 (5 bases). V was shortened by 3 bases and J by 4 bases, with 14 bases between the two germline ends. This CDR3 has 14 residues. The germline V gene has CDR1 DFQATT and CDR2 SNEGSKA (reference sequence). CDR3 sequence reads: CSASPRQRADTQYF. Here the CDR3 DNA reads TGCAGTGCTAGCCCCCGACAGAGAGCAGATACGCAGTATTTT.

The chain links TRBV12-3 or TRBV12-4 to TRBJ2-3; TRBD2 agrees at 12 bases. V trimming: 6 bases; J trimming: 0 bases; junction bases outside the gene matches: 10. CDR3 length: 18 residues. CDR3 DNA sequence: TGTGCCAGCAGCTTCCGGGCTAGCGGGGGGGCCAGCACAGATACGCAGTATTTT. Translation gives CASSFRASGGASTDTQYF.

The chain recombines TRBV5-6 with TRBJ1-5; 8 nucleotides line up with TRBD1. Germline trimming cut 3 bases from V and 3 bases from J; bases unmatched to any gene: 11. CDR3 length: 17 residues. From germline, CDR1 is SGHDT and CDR2 YYEEEE. The CDR3 sequence is CASSSYRGTFVNQPQHF. CDR3 sequence (DNA): TGTGCCAGCAGCTCGTACAGGGGGACCTTTGTCAATCAGCCCCAGCATTTT.

In its sample, this clonotype was seen many times. This rearrangement joins TRBV11-2 to TRBJ2-3; possibly TRBD2 for D (6 bases). The V and J ends lost 6 bases and 3 bases respectively, with 13 bases between them. Germline CDR1 is SGHAT and CDR2 is FQNNGV. The CDR3 is 14 amino acids. The chain's CDR3 is CASSLGLLTDTQYF. The CDR3 DNA reads TGTGCCAGCAGTTTGGGACTCCTTACAGATACGCAGTATTTT.

The chain couples TRBV6-4 to TRBJ2-1; D unclear. The CDR3 has 13 residues. The V end lost 4 bases, the J end lost 9 bases, and 13 bases lay between the germline ends. From germline, CDR1 is MRHNA and CDR2 SNTAGT. CDR3 sequence: CASSVVGDGEQFF. CDR3 nucleotide sequence: TGTGCCAGCAGTGTAGTCGGAGATGGTGAGCAGTTCTTC.

Only a few counts were recorded for this clonotype. CDR3 nucleotides: TGTGCCAGCAGTTTAGCCAGGAGAACTGAAGCTTTCTTT. As protein: CASSLARRTEAFF. V gene TRBV12-3 or TRBV12-4 combines with J gene TRBJ1-1; unclear D gene. The CDR3 contains 13 residues. Trimming cost V 0 bases and J 5 bases, with 7 bases left between them.

There are a few counts of this clonotype. The chain recombines TRBV3-1 with TRBJ1-2; a weak D match, TRBD1 (5 bases). With 1 base removed from V and 5 bases from J, the gap between germline ends came to 11 bases. The CDR3 runs 14 residues. Germline CDR1 reads LGHDT; CDR2 reads YNNKEL (reference sequence). The chain's CDR3 is CASSQASGIYGYTF. CDR3 sequence (DNA): TGTGCCAGCAGCCAAGCCTCAGGGATTTATGGCTACACCTTC.

This clonotype was found a few times. The rearrangement joins TRBV28 to TRBJ2-4; D is possibly TRBD2 (5 bases). In germline, CDR1 is MDHEN, CDR2 SYDVKM. The CDR3 runs 12 residues. Trimming removed 10 bases from V and 6 bases from J, with 13 bases in between. CDR3 sequence reads: CATWRAPNIQYF. The CDR3 bases are TGTGCCACCTGGCGGGCCCCAAACATTCAGTACTTC.

V and J are TRBV20-1 and TRBJ2-2; no firm D call. V was pared by 3 bases and J by 1 base, with 12 bases between. CDR1 and CDR2 (germline): DFQATT, SNEGSKA (reference sequence). The CDR3 contains 15 residues. The CDR3 reads CSARDGIGNTGELFF. DNA for the CDR3: TGCAGTGCTAGGGATGGTATTGGGAACACCGGGGAGCTGTTTTTT.

This clonotype was seen more than once but under ten times. One end of the junction varies from germline; a read error may be responsible. The chain joins TRBV20-1 to TRBJ1-1; TRBD1 agrees at 9 bases. This CDR3 is built from 16 residues. Germline-derived CDR1 and CDR2 are DFQATT and SNEGSKA (reference sequence). CDR3 loop: CCAKQGAGGTNTEAFF. The CDR3 DNA is TGCTGTGCAAAACAGGGGGCTGGAGGTACAAACACTGAAGCTTTCTTT.

The chain links TRBV20-1 to TRBJ1-2; tentative D call: TRBD1 (5 bases). Germline V gene lookup returns CDR1 DFQATT and CDR2 SNEGSKA (reference sequence). CDR3 size: 13 residues. Trimming left V 6 bases short and J 2 bases short, with 13 bases between. The CDR3 nucleotides are TGCAGTGCCGCGGGACGGGGAAACTATGGCTACACCTTC. Its translation is CSAAGRGNYGYTF.

This rearrangement joins TRBV20-1 to TRBJ1-2; 9 positions match TRBD1. The CDR3 runs 14 residues. CDR1 and CDR2 (germline): DFQATT, SNEGSKA (reference sequence). With V trimmed by 3 bases and J by 2 bases, 4 bases remained unmatched. The CDR3 sequence: CSASHRGHNYGYTF. The CDR3 DNA reads TGCAGTGCTAGCCACAGGGGGCACAACTATGGCTACACCTTC.

This clonotype was picked up a small number of times. J is TRBJ2-1 and V is TRBV28; D is unclear. Trimming pared 1 base from V and 7 bases from J, leaving 14 bases between. Germline V lookup: CDR1 MDHEN, CDR2 SYDVKM. The CDR3 covers 15 residues. The CDR3 DNA reads as TGTGCCAGCAGTTTATTAGGGCCCCAATGGAATGAGCAGTTCTTC. Its translation: CASSLLGPQWNEQFF.

V gene TRBV4-3 combines with J gene TRBJ1-5; D is undetermined. V shed 3 bases and J shed 2 bases, with 20 bases lying between them. The germline V gene has CDR1 LGHNA and CDR2 YSLEER. This CDR3 is 18 amino acids long. The CDR3 DNA follows: TGCGCCAGCAGCCACATATGGGGAGGTAGGGAGGGCAATCAGCCCCAGCATTTT. Its translation is CASSHIWGGREGNQPQHF.

This clonotype was found a few times. This chain uses TRBV24-1 with TRBJ2-7; 7 bases agree with TRBD1. The CDR3 sequence is 15 residues long. V gave up 1 base and J gave up 2 bases; unmatched junction bases: 4. Germline V lookup: CDR1 KGHDR, CDR2 SFDVKD. The CDR3 region is CATSDLPGTAYEQYF. CDR3 sequence (DNA): TGTGCCACCAGTGATTTACCTGGGACAGCCTACGAGCAGTACTTC.